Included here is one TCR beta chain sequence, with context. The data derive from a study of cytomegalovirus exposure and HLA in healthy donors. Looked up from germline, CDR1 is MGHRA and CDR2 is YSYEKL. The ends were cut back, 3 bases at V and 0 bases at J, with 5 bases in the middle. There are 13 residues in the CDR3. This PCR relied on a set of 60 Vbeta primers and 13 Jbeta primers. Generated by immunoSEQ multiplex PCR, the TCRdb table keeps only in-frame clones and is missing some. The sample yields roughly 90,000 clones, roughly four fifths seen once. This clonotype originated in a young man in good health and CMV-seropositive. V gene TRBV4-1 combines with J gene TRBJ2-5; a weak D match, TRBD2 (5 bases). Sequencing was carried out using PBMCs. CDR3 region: CASSQEDQETQYF. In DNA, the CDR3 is TGCGCCAGCAGCCAGGAGGACCAAGAGACCCAGTACTTC.